The next 32 T cell receptor beta chains were all read from a single sample in a study of blood T cell repertoires in COVID-19. The method was immunoSEQ multiplex PCR; TCRdb's version includes in-frame clones alone and lacks a portion of them. The table has about 100,000 clones, 88% seen once. The sequenced material came from peripheral blood. The receptors were gathered from a woman aged 55 to 70 with acute or convalescent COVID-19.

This chain uses TRBV2 with TRBJ2-3; 9 bases match TRBD2. The V gene's germline CDR1 is SNHLY and CDR2 FYNNEI. Losses at the gene ends were 7 bases for V and 2 bases for J; bases not matched to a gene: 22. The CDR3 sequence is 20 residues long. For the CDR3, the DNA is TGTGCCAGCACCCGAACGCGGGGCCGGCTCGGCGGGAGGGCCACAGATACGCAGTATTTT. Amino acids: CASTRTRGRLGGRATDTQYF.

V and J are TRBV28 and TRBJ1-1; the D is unclear. With 3 bases removed from V and 1 base from J, the gap between germline ends came to 9 bases. The CDR3 consists of 14 residues. Germline values: CDR1 MDHEN, CDR2 SYDVKM. The CDR3 spells CASSFKLPNTEAFF. The CDR3 DNA is TGTGCCAGCAGTTTCAAACTTCCGAACACTGAAGCTTTCTTT.

The chain employs TRBV5-8 and TRBJ2-3, with TRBD1 identical over 7 bases. V lost 1 base and J lost 0; bases outside the gene matches: 5. This CDR3 region has 16 residues. CDR1 SGHTS and CDR2 YDEGEE come from the germline V gene. The CDR3, as DNA: TGTGCCAGCAGCTTGCCCGGGACAGAGAGCACAGATACGCAGTATTTT. Its translation: CASSLPGTESTDTQYF.

This clone was detected a few times. The rearrangement uses TRBV6-1 and TRBJ1-2, with 9 bases that match TRBD1. Germline V lookup: CDR1 MNHNS, CDR2 SASEGT. CDR3 length equals 16 residues. The trim removed 2 bases at V and 4 bases at J, leaving 8 bases unmatched. The CDR3 DNA follows: TGTGCCAGCAGTGAAATTAGGGGGACAGGGCCCTATGGCTACACCTTC. This sequence encodes CASSEIRGTGPYGYTF.

J is TRBJ2-2 and V is TRBV19, with 8 bases matching TRBD1. V lost 5 bases to trimming and J lost 6 bases; unmatched junction nucleotides: 11. Germline V gene lookup returns CDR1 LNHDA and CDR2 SQIVND (reference sequence). The CDR3 loop spans 16 amino acids. The CDR3 loop is CASSPPQGAPPGELFF. The CDR3 coding sequence is TGTGCCAGTAGTCCCCCCCAGGGGGCGCCCCCCGGGGAGCTGTTTTTT.

The chain joins TRBV18 to TRBJ1-1; 7 positions match TRBD1. CDR1 and CDR2 from the germline V gene are KGHSH and LQKENI. CDR3 length: 14 amino acids. The junction had 5 bases not matched to a gene; V was cut back by 2 bases and J by 5 bases. The DNA of the CDR3 is TGTGCCAGCTCACCAATTTCAGGGGGTACTGAAGCTTTCTTT. Its protein is CASSPISGGTEAFF.

The chain recombines TRBV25-1 with TRBJ1-5, with a possible D match to TRBD1 (5 bases). This CDR3 spans 14 amino acids. The germline V gene encodes CDR1 MGHDK and CDR2 SYGVNS. Trimming pared 5 bases from V and 1 base from J, leaving 9 bases between. Here the CDR3 reads CASSLAGSNQPQHF. CDR3 nucleotides: TGTGCCAGCAGTTTGGCAGGGAGCAATCAGCCCCAGCATTTT.

V usage is TRBV25-1 and J usage is TRBJ2-3, with 14 bases that match TRBD2. Trimming took 4 bases from V and 4 from J; bases not matched to a gene: 4. This CDR3 is built from 16 residues. Per the germline V gene, CDR1 is MGHDK and CDR2 is SYGVNS. The CDR3 loop is CASSGLAGGPPDTQYF. In nucleotides, the CDR3 is TGTGCCAGCAGTGGACTAGCGGGAGGGCCCCCAGATACGCAGTATTTT.

V gene TRBV15 combines with J gene TRBJ2-1; 7 positions agree with TRBD1. This CDR3 is built from 16 residues. Germline CDR1 LNHNV, CDR2 YYDKDF (reference sequence). V lost 0 bases to trimming and J lost 3 bases; unmatched junction nucleotides: 5. Here the CDR3 DNA reads TGTGCCACCAGCAGAGATAGGGACAGAGTCTACAATGAGCAGTTCTTC. It encodes CATSRDRDRVYNEQFF.

This clone was counted once. The V call is TRBV6-5, the J call TRBJ1-5; D not resolved. This CDR3 region has 13 residues. Trimming stripped 9 bases from V and 5 bases from J, with 14 bases between. CDR1 and CDR2 (germline): MNHEY, SVGAGI. CDR3 amino acids: CASSRDRDQPQHF. The CDR3 DNA follows: TGTGCCAGTAGCCGGGATCGTGATCAGCCCCAGCATTTT.

This chain uses TRBV12-3 or TRBV12-4 with TRBJ1-1; 7 positions agree with TRBD1. Trimming cost V 5 bases and J 10 bases; bases outside gene matches: 10. This CDR3 is 13 amino acids long. This chain's CDR3 is CASSPISGGRAFF. Here the CDR3 DNA reads TGTGCCAGCAGTCCCATCTCAGGGGGGAGAGCTTTCTTT.

This chain links TRBV24-1 with TRBJ2-3, with no clear D. Trimming pared 6 bases from V and 4 bases from J, leaving 13 bases between. There are 14 residues in the CDR3. The germline gives CDR1 KGHDR, CDR2 SFDVKD. CDR3 in DNA: TGTGCCACCAGTAAAGTAGGCGGCTCAGATACGCAGTATTTT. Protein sequence: CATSKVGGSDTQYF.

The chain couples TRBV7-2 to TRBJ2-3; 9 bases match TRBD2. From germline, CDR1 is SGHTA and CDR2 FQGNSA. The CDR3 spans 16 residues. Trimming took 1 base from V and 2 from J; bases not matched to a gene: 4. The CDR3: CASSLERGRVTDTQYF. The CDR3 DNA reads as TGTGCCAGCAGCTTAGAACGCGGGAGGGTCACAGATACGCAGTATTTT.

This clone was seen just once. The chain uses TRBV7-9 and TRBJ1-5, with unresolved D. Germline CDR1 and CDR2: SEHNR and FQNEAQ (reference sequence). V was shortened by 1 base and J by 2 bases, with 15 bases between the two germline ends. This CDR3 comprises 17 residues. CDR3 in amino acids: CASSLVVGRDGNQPQHF. DNA of the CDR3: TGTGCCAGCAGCTTAGTGGTCGGGAGGGATGGCAATCAGCCCCAGCATTTT.

V usage is TRBV12-3 or TRBV12-4 and J usage is TRBJ1-1, with a weak D call TRBD1 (6 bases). The CDR3 is 12 residues long. V was trimmed by 6 bases and J by 4 bases, leaving 9 bases between them. CDR3 bases: TGTGCCAGCAGAGAAGGGGGCACTGAAGCTTTCTTT. It yields the protein CASREGGTEAFF.

The J gene is TRBJ2-5, the V gene TRBV3-1 (or the pseudogene TRBV3-2); a weak D match, TRBD1 (8 bases). V dropped 4 bases and J dropped 5 bases, with 20 bases sitting between them. Germline V CDR1 and CDR2: LGHDT, YNNKEL (reference sequence). This CDR3 is 16 amino acids long. The DNA for the CDR3 is TGTGCCAGCAGCCGCCAGGGGGCTAGGGGAGGGGAGACCCAGTACTTC. Translating it yields CASSRQGARGGETQYF.

This clone was seen a few times. The rearrangement uses TRBV19 and TRBJ2-1, with 9 nucleotides matching TRBD2. The V gene end was trimmed by 6 bases and the J gene end by 7 bases; junction bases not matched to a gene: 4. CDR3 length equals 13 residues. Per germline, CDR1 LNHDA and CDR2 SQIVND (reference sequence). CDR3 coding DNA: TGTGCCAGTAGGTTAGCGGGGGCTAATGAGCAGTTCTTC. It is translated as CASRLAGANEQFF.

V and J are TRBV3-1 (or the pseudogene TRBV3-2) and TRBJ2-5, with D possibly matching TRBD1 (5 bases). CDR1 and CDR2 from the germline V gene are LGHDT and YNNKEL (reference sequence). This CDR3 contains 15 residues. With 0 bases removed from V and 7 bases from J, the gap between germline ends came to 15 bases. The chain's CDR3 is CASSQEGGAPGTQYF. In nucleotides, the CDR3 is TGTGCCAGCAGCCAAGAGGGTGGGGCCCCGGGGACCCAGTACTTC.

The chain links TRBV5-4 to TRBJ2-5, with TRBD2 matching 8 bases. Germline lookup yields CDR1 SGHNT and CDR2 YYREEE (reference sequence). This CDR3 comprises 15 residues. V lost 0 bases, J lost 5 bases, and 6 bases stayed unmatched. For the CDR3, the DNA is TGTGCCAGCAGCTTGGCGGCTAGCGGGCGGGAGACCCAGTACTTC. Its protein product is CASSLAASGRETQYF.

The V call is TRBV3-1 (or the pseudogene TRBV3-2), the J call TRBJ1-2; 7 bases align to TRBD1. The junction had 3 bases not matched to a gene; V was cut back by 0 bases and J by 5 bases. Germline V lookup: CDR1 LGHDT, CDR2 YNNKEL (reference sequence). The CDR3 is 14 residues long. CDR3 DNA: TGTGCCAGCAGCCAAGACCCAGGGGGGTATGGCTACACCTTC. The encoded protein is CASSQDPGGYGYTF.

The chain links TRBV18 to TRBJ1-2; D remains unclear. Germline values: CDR1 KGHSH, CDR2 LQKENI. V lost 3 bases, J lost 8 bases, and 16 bases lay in between. CDR3 length: 14 residues. The CDR3 nucleotides are TGTGCCAGCTCACCTGAGCGGGTAGGGTACGGCTACACCTTC. Its translation is CASSPERVGYGYTF.

This clone was seen only a few times. The chain carries TRBV4-2 and TRBJ1-2; no reliable D call. Germline V gives CDR1 LGHNA, CDR2 YNFKEQ. The V end lost 0 bases, the J end lost 4 bases, and 12 bases lay between the germline ends. This CDR3 is 15 amino acids long. The CDR3 loop is CASSQDLGAVYGYTF. CDR3 coding DNA: TGTGCCAGCAGCCAAGATTTGGGAGCGGTCTATGGCTACACCTTC.

V usage is TRBV5-1 and J usage is TRBJ2-7; TRBD1 matches 8 bases. J gave up 3 bases and V 4 bases, and 6 bases lay outside the gene matches. The CDR3 extends over 14 amino acids. The germline gives CDR1 SGHRS, CDR2 YFSETQ. The CDR3 spells CASSAGQANYEQYF. CDR3 in DNA: TGCGCCAGCAGCGCGGGACAGGCCAACTACGAGCAGTACTTC.

The chain links TRBV4-2 to TRBJ2-3; no clear D. CDR3 length: 13 amino acids. From germline, CDR1 is LGHNA and CDR2 YNFKEQ. V was trimmed by 3 bases and J by 0 bases, leaving 4 bases between them. CDR3 loop: CASSHSSTDTQYF. DNA for the CDR3: TGTGCCAGCAGCCACTCTAGCACAGATACGCAGTATTTT.

The gene calls are TRBV7-9 and TRBJ1-2, with 7 nucleotides matching TRBD1. The germline V gene encodes CDR1 SEHNR and CDR2 FQNEAQ (reference sequence). J was trimmed by 8 bases and V by 5 bases; bases with no gene match: 5. The CDR3 consists of 12 residues. The CDR3 is CASSEQGPGYTF. In nucleotides, the CDR3 is TGTGCCAGCAGCGAACAGGGGCCAGGCTACACCTTC.

The chain couples TRBV2 to TRBJ2-5; tentative D call: TRBD1 (5 bases). CDR1 and CDR2 (germline): SNHLY, FYNNEI. V was trimmed by 5 bases and J by 5 bases, leaving 12 bases between them. The CDR3 runs to 13 residues. The CDR3 DNA sequence: TGTGCCAGCAGTAACTTAGCAGGGGAGACCCAGTACTTC. Amino acid sequence: CASSNLAGETQYF.

The chain links TRBV19 to TRBJ1-2; possible D gene TRBD1, 6 bases. Trimming shortened V by 3 bases and J by 3 bases, and 14 bases separated the two germline ends. Germline V gene data show CDR1 as LNHDA and CDR2 as SQIVND (reference sequence). The CDR3 is 15 residues long. The CDR3 protein is CASSMQGDKDYGYTF. In DNA, the CDR3 is TGTGCCAGTAGTATGCAAGGGGACAAAGACTATGGCTACACCTTC.

The table lists this clone with a few counts. The chain is built from TRBV19 and TRBJ2-2; 9 positions match TRBD1. CDR1 is LNHDA, CDR2 SQIVND, per germline (reference sequence). The CDR3 extends over 14 amino acids. Losses at the gene ends were 9 bases for V and 3 bases for J; bases not matched to a gene: 5. In nucleotides, the CDR3 is TGTGCCAGCCTCGGGACAGGGTACACCGGGGAGCTGTTTTTT. Translation gives CASLGTGYTGELFF. The entire variable domain, with the rest obtained from reference TRBV19 and TRBJ2-2, is as follows: DGGITQSPKYLFRKEGQNVTLSCEQNLNHDAMYWYRQDPGQGLRLIYYSQIVNDFQKGDIAEGYSVSREKKESFPLTVTSAQKNPTAFYLCASLGTGYTGELFFGEGSRLTVL.

The genes are TRBV6-5 and TRBJ1-5; 7 bases fit TRBD1. The V gene's germline CDR1 is MNHEY and CDR2 SVGAGI. J was trimmed by 5 bases and V by 5 bases; bases with no gene match: 9. The CDR3 is 15 amino acids. The CDR3 DNA follows: TGTGCCAGCAGTCGCCGACAGGGTTTGGATCAGCCCCAGCATTTT. Its translation is CASSRRQGLDQPQHF.

This chain uses TRBV5-1 with TRBJ2-1; 12 bases are shared with TRBD2. The CDR3 totals 17 residues. The germline V gene has CDR1 SGHRS and CDR2 YFSETQ. After removal of 5 bases from V and 8 bases from J, the junction contained 14 bases not matched to a gene. The CDR3 nucleotides read TGCGCCAGCAGTCCTGGTCCTAGCGGGAGGGAGGTGGATGAGCAGTTCTTC. Protein product: CASSPGPSGREVDEQFF.

The V and J genes are TRBV7-9 and TRBJ2-2; 7 nucleotides line up with TRBD2. This CDR3 spans 16 amino acids. Trimming removed 0 bases from V and 0 bases from J; junction bases left unmatched: 1. Germline CDR1 reads SEHNR; CDR2 reads FQNEAQ (reference sequence). As DNA, the CDR3 is TGTGCCAGCAGCTTAGCTAGCGGGTCGAACACCGGGGAGCTGTTTTTT. Protein sequence: CASSLASGSNTGELFF.

This chain uses TRBV6-5 with TRBJ2-3; unclear D gene. V was pared by 7 bases and J by 4 bases, with 18 bases between. This CDR3 spans 15 amino acids. CDR1 is MNHEY and CDR2 is SVGAGI in the germline V gene. The CDR3 DNA reads TGTGCCAGCAAGAAATATGAATCCCAGGCAGATACGCAGTATTTT. Protein product: CASKKYESQADTQYF.